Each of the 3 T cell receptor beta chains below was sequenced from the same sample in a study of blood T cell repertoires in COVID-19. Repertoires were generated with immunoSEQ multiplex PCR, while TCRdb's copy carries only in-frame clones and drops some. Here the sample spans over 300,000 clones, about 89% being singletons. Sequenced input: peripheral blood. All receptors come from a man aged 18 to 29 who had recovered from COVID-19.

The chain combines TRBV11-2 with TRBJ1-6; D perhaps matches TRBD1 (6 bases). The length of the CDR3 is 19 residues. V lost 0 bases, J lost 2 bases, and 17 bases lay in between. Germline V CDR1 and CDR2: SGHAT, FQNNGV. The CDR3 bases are TGTGCCAGCAGCTTAGATCCGCGGTCGGGGGGCCCCTATAATTCACCCCTCCACTTT. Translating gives CASSLDPRSGGPYNSPLHF.

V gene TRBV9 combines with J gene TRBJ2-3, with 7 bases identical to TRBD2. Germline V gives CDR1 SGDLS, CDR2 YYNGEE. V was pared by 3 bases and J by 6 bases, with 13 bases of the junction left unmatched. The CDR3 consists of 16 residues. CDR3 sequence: CASSAPSGVSVDTQYF. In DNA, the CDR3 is TGTGCCAGCAGCGCCCCGAGCGGGGTTAGTGTGGATACGCAGTATTTT. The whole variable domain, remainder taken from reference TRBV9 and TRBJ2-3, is DSGVTQTPKHLITATGQRVTLRCSPRSGDLSVYWYQQSLDQGLQFLIQYYNGEERAKGNILERFSAQQFPDLHSELNLSSLELGDSALYFCASSAPSGVSVDTQYFGPGTRLTVL.

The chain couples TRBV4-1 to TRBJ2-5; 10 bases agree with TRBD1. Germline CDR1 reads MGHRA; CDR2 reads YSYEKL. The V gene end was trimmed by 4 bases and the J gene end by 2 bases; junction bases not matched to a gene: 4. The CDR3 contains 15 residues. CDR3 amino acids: CASSPRDRGQETQYF. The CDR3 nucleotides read TGCGCCAGCAGCCCCCGGGACAGGGGACAAGAGACCCAGTACTTC.